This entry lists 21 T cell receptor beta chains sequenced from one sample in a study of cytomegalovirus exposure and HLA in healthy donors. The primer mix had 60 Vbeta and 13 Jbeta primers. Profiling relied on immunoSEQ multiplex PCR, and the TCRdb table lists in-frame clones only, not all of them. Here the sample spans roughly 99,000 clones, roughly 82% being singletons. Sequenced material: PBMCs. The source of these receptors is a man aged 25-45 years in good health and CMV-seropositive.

The CDR3 region is CASSFRAIGNEKLFF. The CDR3 DNA is TGTGCCAGCAGCTTCAGGGCAATAGGGAATGAAAAACTGTTTTTT. V is TRBV21-1 and J is TRBJ1-4; whether TRBD1, the table's D call, matches the DNA was not checked. TRBV21-1 represents a pseudogene. This CDR3 is 15 amino acids long.

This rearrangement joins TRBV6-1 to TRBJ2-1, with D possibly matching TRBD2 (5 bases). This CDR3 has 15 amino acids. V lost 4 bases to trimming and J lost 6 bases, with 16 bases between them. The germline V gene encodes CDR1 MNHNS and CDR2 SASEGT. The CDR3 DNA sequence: TGTGCCAGCAGTGTCTCTAGTGGAGGCGGCAATGAGCAGTTCTTC. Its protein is CASSVSSGGGNEQFF.

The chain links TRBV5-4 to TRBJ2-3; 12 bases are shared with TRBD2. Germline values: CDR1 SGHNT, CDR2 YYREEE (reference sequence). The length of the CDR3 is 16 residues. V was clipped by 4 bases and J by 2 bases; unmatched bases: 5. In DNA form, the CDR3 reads TGTGCCAGCAGCAAGTGGACTAGCGGGATCACAGATACGCAGTATTTT. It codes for CASSKWTSGITDTQYF.

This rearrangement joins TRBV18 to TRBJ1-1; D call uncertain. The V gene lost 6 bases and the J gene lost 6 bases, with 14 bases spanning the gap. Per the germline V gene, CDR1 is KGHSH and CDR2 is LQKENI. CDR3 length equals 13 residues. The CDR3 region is CASSQSGLSEAFF. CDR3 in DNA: TGTGCCAGCTCTCAAAGCGGGTTGTCTGAAGCTTTCTTT.

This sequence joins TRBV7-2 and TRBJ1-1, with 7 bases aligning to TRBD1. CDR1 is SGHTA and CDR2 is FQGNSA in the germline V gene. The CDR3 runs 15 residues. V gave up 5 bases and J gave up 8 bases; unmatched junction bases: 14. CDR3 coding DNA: TGTGCCAGCAGCGCCCGGACAGGAGCCCCCTCGGAAGCTTTCTTT. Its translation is CASSARTGAPSEAFF.

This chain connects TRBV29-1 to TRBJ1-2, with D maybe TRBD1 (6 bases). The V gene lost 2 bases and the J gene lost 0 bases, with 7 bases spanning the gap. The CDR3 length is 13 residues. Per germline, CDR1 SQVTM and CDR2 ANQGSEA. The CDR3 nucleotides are TGCAGCGTTGAAACAGGGTCTAACTATGGCTACACCTTC. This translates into CSVETGSNYGYTF.

CDR3 DNA sequence: TGCGCCAGCAGCTTGGGTCAGGGGTCGGATTCACCCCTCCACTTT. Translation: CASSLGQGSDSPLHF. The chain has TRBV5-1 and TRBJ1-6, with D perhaps TRBD1 (6 bases). Trimming cost V 0 bases and J 8 bases, with 12 bases left between them. This CDR3 contains 15 residues. CDR1 and CDR2 from the germline V gene are SGHRS and YFSETQ.

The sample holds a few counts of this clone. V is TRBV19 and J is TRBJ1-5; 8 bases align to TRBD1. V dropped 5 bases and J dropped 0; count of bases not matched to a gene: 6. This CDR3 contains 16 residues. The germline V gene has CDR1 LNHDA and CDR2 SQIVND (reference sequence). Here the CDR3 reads CASSYHRGNSNQPQHF. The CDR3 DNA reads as TGTGCCAGTAGTTATCACAGGGGGAATAGCAATCAGCCCCAGCATTTT. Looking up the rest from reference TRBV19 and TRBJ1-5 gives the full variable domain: DGGITQSPKYLFRKEGQNVTLSCEQNLNHDAMYWYRQDPGQGLRLIYYSQIVNDFQKGDIAEGYSVSREKKESFPLTVTSAQKNPTAFYLCASSYHRGNSNQPQHFGDGTRLSIL.

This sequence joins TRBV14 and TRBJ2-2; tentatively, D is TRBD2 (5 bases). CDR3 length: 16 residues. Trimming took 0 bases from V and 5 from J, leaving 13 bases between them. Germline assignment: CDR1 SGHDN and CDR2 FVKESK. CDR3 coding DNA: TGTGCCAGCAGCCAAGAAAGAATGCGGGTGACCGGGGAGCTGTTTTTT. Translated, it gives CASSQERMRVTGELFF.

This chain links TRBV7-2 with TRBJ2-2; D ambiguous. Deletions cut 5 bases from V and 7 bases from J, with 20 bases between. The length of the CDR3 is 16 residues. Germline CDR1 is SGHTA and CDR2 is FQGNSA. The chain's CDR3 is CASSPHHPANGGELFF. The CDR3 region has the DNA TGTGCCAGCAGCCCCCATCACCCCGCAAACGGCGGGGAGCTGTTTTTT.

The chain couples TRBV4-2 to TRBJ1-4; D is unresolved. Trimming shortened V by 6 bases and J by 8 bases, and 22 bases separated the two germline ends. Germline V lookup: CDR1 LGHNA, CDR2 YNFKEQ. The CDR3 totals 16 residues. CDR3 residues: CASRPTVAELQEKLFF. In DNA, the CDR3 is TGTGCCAGCAGACCTACCGTGGCGGAACTTCAGGAAAAACTGTTTTTT.

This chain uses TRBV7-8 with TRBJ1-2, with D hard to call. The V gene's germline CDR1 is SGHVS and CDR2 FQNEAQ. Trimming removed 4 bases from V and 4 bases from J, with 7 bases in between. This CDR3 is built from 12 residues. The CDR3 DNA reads TGTGCCAGCAGCTGGAGTTTCTATGGCTACACCTTC. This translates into CASSWSFYGYTF.

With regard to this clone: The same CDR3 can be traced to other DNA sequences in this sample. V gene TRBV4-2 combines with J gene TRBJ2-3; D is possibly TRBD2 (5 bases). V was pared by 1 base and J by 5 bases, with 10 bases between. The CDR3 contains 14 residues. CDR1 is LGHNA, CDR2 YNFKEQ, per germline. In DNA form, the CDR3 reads TGTGCCAGCAGCCAAGGTCTAGCAAGAGATACGCAGTATTTT. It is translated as CASSQGLARDTQYF.

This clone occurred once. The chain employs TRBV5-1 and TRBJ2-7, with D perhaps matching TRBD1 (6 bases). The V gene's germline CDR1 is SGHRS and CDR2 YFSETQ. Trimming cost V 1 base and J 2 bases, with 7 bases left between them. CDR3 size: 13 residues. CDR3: CASSLQGPYEQYF. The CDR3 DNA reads TGCGCCAGCAGCTTGCAGGGGCCCTACGAGCAGTACTTC.

The CDR3 region is CASSNIQGGEDSYEQYF. The CDR3 nucleotides are TGTGCCAGCAGCAATATACAGGGAGGGGAAGACTCCTACGAGCAGTACTTC. The V call is TRBV7-6, the J call TRBJ2-7, with D maybe TRBD2 (7 bases). Germline V lookup: CDR1 SGHVS, CDR2 FNYEAQ. The CDR3 runs to 17 residues. Trimming removed 5 bases from V and 0 bases from J, with 20 bases in between.

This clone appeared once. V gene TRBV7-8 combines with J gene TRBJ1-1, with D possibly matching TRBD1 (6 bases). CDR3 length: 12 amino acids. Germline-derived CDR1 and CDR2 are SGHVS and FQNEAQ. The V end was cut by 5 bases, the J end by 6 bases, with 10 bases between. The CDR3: CASSIRQAEAFF. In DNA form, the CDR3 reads TGTGCCAGCAGCATCAGACAGGCTGAAGCTTTCTTT.

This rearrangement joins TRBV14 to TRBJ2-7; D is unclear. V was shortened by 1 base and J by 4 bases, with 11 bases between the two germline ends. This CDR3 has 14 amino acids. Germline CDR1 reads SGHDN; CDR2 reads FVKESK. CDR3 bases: TGTGCCAGCAGCCAAGGGTACAGCTCTTACGAGCAGTACTTC. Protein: CASSQGYSSYEQYF.

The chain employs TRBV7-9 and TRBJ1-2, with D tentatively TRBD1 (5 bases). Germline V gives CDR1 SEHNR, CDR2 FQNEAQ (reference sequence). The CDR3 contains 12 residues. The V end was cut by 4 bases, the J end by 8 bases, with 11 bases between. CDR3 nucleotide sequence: TGTGCCAGCAGCTCCGCAGGGCAGGGCTACACCTTC. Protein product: CASSSAGQGYTF.

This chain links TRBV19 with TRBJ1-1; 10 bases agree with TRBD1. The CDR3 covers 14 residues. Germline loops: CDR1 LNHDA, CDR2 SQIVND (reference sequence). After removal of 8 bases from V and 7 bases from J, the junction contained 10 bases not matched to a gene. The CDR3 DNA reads TGTGCCAGTTGCCCGGACAGGGGGATTGGTGAAGCTTTCTTT. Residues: CASCPDRGIGEAFF.

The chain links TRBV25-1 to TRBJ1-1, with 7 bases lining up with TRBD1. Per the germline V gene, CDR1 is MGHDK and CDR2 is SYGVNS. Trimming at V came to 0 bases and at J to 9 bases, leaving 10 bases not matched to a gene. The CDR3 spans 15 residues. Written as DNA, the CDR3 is TGTGCCAGCAGTGAATATCACCCAAGGGGGCTGAAAGCTTTCTTT. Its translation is CASSEYHPRGLKAFF.

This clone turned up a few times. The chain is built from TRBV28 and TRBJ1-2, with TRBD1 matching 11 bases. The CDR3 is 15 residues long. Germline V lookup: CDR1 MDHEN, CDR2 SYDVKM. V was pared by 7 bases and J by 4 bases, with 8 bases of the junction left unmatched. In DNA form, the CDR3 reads TGTGCCAGCACATCTGGGGGGACAGGGGGCTATGGCTACACCTTC. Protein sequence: CASTSGGTGGYGYTF.